This T cell receptor (beta chain) was captured by sequencing in a study of regulatory T cells in long-lasting Graves disease. Time point indicated: newly diagnosed GD, antithyroid drugs for less than 3 months. TCR sequences were obtained from RNA taken from PBMCs. Clinicians diagnosed Graves' disease using American Thyroid Association guidelines. With EDTA tubes as the receptacles, 7.5 to 10 milliliters of peripheral blood were drawn. Unmatched junction bases numbered 11, after V lost 6 bases and J lost 2 bases. Germline lookup yields CDR1 DFQATT and CDR2 SNEGSKA (reference sequence). The CDR3 has 16 amino acids. Libraries of TCR beta came from iRepertoire HTBI primers plus Arm-PCR of CDR3 regions. MiXCR, applied by TCRdb to the multiplex PCR reads, yields one record per CDR3 protein. The sample contains around 330,000 distinct CDR3 sequences, about 20% of which appear only once. This clonotype was picked up a small number of times.

The rearrangement links TRBV20-1 to TRBJ2-2; the match to TRBD2 covers 8 bases. This TCR was sampled from a female donor with Graves disease. This sample comprised peripheral blood mononuclear cells (PBMCs), obtained at new diagnosis, from a patient treated with antithyroid drugs. Written as DNA, the CDR3 is TGCAGTGCCCGGAGGGGGGTAGCGGGAAACACCGGGGAGCTGTTTTTT. This codes for CSARRGVAGNTGELFF.